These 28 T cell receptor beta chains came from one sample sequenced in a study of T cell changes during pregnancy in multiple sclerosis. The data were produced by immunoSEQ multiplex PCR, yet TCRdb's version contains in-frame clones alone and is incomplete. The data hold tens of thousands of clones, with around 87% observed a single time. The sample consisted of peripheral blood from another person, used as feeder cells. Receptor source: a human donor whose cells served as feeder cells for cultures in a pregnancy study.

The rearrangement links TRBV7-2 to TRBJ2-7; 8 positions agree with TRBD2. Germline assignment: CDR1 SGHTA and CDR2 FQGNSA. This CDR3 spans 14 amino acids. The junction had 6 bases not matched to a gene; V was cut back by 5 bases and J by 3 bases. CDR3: CASSQRLAGYEQYF. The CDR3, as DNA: TGTGCCAGCAGCCAACGCCTAGCGGGCTACGAGCAGTACTTC.

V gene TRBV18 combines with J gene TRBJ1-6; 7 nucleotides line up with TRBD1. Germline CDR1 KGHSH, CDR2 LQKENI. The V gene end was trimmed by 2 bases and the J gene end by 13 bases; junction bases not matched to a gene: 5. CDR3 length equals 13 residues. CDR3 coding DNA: TGTGCCAGCTCACCAATCCGGGACAGCCCCCTCCACTTT. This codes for CASSPIRDSPLHF.

The CDR3 loop reads CSVEGGTVRTGELFF. The CDR3 coding sequence is TGCAGCGTTGAAGGCGGGACAGTAAGGACCGGGGAGCTGTTTTTT. The chain links TRBV29-1 to TRBJ2-2; TRBD1 is a possible D gene (7 bases). The length of the CDR3 is 15 residues. Per germline, CDR1 SQVTM and CDR2 ANQGSEA. V lost 1 base, J lost 5 bases, and 14 bases lay in between.

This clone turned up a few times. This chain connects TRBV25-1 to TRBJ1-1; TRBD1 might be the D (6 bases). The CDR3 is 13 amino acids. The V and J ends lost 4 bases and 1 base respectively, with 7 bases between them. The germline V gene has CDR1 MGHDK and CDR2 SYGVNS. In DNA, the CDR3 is TGTGCCAGCAGTGCGGGACAGAACACTGAAGCTTTCTTT. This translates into CASSAGQNTEAFF.

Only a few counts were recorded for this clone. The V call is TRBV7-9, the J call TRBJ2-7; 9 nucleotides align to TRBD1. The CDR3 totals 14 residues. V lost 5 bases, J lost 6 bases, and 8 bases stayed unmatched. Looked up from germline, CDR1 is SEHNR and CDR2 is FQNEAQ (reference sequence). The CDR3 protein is CASSDGQGQAEQYF. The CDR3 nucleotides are TGTGCCAGCAGCGACGGACAGGGGCAAGCCGAGCAGTACTTC.

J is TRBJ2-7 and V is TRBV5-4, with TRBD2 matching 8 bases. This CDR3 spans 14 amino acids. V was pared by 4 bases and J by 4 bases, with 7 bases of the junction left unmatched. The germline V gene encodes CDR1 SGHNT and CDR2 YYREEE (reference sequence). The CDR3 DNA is TGTGCCAGCAGCCCGGGGGGGAACGCTTACGAGCAGTACTTC. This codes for CASSPGGNAYEQYF.

The CDR3 loop is CASSLSLGGTDTQYF. CDR3 nucleotide sequence: TGTGCCAGCAGCTTAAGTTTGGGGGGGACAGATACGCAGTATTTT. J is TRBJ2-3 and V is TRBV7-9, with 7 bases aligning to TRBD2. The CDR3 loop spans 15 amino acids. Germline assignment: CDR1 SEHNR and CDR2 FQNEAQ (reference sequence). Germline trimming cut 2 bases from V and 3 bases from J; bases unmatched to any gene: 5.

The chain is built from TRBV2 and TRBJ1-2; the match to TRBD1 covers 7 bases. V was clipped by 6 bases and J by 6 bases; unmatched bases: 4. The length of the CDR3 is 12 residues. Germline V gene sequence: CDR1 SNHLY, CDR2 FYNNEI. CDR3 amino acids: CASRGTANGYTF. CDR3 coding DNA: TGTGCCAGCAGGGGGACAGCTAATGGCTACACCTTC. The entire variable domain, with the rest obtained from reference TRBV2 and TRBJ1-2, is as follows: EPEVTQTPSHQVTQMGQEVILRCVPISNHLYFYWYRQILGQKVEFLVSFYNNEISEKSEIFDDQFSVERPDGSNFTLKIRSTKLEDSAMYFCASRGTANGYTFGSGTRLTVV.

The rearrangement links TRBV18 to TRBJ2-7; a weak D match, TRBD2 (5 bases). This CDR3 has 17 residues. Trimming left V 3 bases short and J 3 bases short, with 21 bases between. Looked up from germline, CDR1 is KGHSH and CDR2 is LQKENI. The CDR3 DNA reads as TGTGCCAGCTCACCCGATCTCGCCTTAAGCGGCGTCTACGAGCAGTACTTC. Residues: CASSPDLALSGVYEQYF. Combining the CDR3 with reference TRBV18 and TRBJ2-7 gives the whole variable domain NAGVMQNPRHLVRRRGQEARLRCSPMKGHSHVYWYRQLPEEGLKFMVYLQKENIIDESGMPKERFSAEFPKEGPSILRIQQVVRGDSAAYFCASSPDLALSGVYEQYFGPGTRLTVT.

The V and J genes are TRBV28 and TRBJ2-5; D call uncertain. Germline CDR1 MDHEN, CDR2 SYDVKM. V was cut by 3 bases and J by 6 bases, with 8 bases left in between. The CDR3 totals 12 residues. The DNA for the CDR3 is TGTGCCAGCAGTTTTAGTCGTCAGACCCAGTACTTC. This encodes CASSFSRQTQYF.

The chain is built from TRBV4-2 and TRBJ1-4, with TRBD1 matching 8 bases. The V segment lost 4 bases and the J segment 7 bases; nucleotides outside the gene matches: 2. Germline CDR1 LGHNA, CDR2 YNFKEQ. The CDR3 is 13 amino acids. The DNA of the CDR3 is TGTGCCAGCAGCCCCGGACAGGGTGAAAAACTGTTTTTT. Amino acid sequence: CASSPGQGEKLFF.

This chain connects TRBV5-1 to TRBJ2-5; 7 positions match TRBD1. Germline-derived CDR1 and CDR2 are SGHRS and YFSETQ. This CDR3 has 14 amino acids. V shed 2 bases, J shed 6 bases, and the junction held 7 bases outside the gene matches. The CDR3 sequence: CASSLTGADQTQYF. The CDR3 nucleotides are TGCGCCAGCAGCTTAACAGGGGCGGACCAGACCCAGTACTTC.

This CDR3 reads CASSQWTANSPLHF. The CDR3, as DNA: TGCGCCAGCAGCCAGTGGACAGCGAATTCACCCCTCCACTTT. This rearrangement joins TRBV4-3 to TRBJ1-6; possible D gene TRBD1, 6 bases. CDR3 size: 14 residues. Trimming shortened V by 3 bases and J by 7 bases, and 10 bases separated the two germline ends. Germline CDR1 is LGHNA and CDR2 is YSLEER.

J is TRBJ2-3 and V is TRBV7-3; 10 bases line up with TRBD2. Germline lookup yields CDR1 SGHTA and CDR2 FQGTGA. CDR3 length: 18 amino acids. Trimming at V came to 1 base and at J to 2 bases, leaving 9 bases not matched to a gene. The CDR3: CASSLRGLAGVITDTQYF. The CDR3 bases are TGTGCCAGCAGCTTAAGGGGTCTAGCGGGGGTTATCACAGATACGCAGTATTTT.

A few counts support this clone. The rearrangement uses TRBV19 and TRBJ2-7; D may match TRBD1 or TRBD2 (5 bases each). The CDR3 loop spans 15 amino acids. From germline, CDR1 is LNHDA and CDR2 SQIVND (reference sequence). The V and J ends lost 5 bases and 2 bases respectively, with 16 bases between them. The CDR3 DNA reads TGTGCCAGTAGTTCCCGGGACGAGGGAGCCTACGAGCAGTACTTC. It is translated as CASSSRDEGAYEQYF.

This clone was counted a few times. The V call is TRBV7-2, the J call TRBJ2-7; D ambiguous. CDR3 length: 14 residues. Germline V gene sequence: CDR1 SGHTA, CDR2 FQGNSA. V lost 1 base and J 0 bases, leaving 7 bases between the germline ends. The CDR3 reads CASSLGQASYEQYF. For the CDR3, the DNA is TGTGCCAGCAGCTTAGGTCAGGCCTCCTACGAGCAGTACTTC.

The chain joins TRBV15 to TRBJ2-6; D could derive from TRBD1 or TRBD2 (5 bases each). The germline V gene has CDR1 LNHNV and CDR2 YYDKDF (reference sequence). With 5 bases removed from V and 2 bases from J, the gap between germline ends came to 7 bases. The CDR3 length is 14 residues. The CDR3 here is CATSGGPGANVLTF. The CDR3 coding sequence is TGTGCCACCAGCGGGGGACCTGGGGCCAACGTCCTGACTTTC.

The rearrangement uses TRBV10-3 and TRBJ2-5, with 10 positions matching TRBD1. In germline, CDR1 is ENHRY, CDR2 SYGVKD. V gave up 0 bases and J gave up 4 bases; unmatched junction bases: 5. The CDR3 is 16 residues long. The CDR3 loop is CAISESGTGARETQYF. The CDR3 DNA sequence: TGTGCCATCAGTGAGTCCGGGACAGGGGCCCGAGAGACCCAGTACTTC.

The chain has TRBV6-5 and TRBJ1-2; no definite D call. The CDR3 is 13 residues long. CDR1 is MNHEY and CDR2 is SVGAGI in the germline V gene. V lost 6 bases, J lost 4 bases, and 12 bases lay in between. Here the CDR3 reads CASSPIGIYGYTF. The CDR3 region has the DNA TGTGCCAGCAGCCCAATCGGGATCTATGGCTACACCTTC.

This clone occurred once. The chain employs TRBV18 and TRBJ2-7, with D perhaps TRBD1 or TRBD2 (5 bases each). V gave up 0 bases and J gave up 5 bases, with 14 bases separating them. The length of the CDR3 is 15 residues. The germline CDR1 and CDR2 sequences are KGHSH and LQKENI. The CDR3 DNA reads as TGTGCCAGCTCACCACCGGGGGACGGGCTTAACGAGCAGTACTTC. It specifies CASSPPGDGLNEQYF.

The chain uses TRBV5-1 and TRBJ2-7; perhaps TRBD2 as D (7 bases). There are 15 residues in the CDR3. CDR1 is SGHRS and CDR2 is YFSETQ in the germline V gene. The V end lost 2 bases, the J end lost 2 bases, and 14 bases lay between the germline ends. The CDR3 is CASSLGGGDTYEQYF. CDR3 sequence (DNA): TGCGCCAGCAGCTTAGGGGGAGGGGACACCTACGAGCAGTACTTC.

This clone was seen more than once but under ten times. CDR3 residues: CASSSGQGAVETQYF. CDR3 in DNA: TGTGCCAGCAGTTCGGGACAGGGGGCTGTGGAGACCCAGTACTTC. This sequence joins TRBV7-7 and TRBJ2-5, with TRBD1 matching 12 bases. Trimming took 6 bases from V and 5 from J; bases not matched to a gene: 7. The CDR3 runs 15 residues. Per germline, CDR1 SSHAT and CDR2 FNYEAQ (reference sequence).

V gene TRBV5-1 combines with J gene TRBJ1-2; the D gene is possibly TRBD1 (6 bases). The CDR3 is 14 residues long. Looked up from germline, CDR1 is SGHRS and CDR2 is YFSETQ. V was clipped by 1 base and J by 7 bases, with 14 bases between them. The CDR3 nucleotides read TGCGCCAGCAGCTTGTCTCAGGGGAGCCCTGGCTACACCTTC. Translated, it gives CASSLSQGSPGYTF.

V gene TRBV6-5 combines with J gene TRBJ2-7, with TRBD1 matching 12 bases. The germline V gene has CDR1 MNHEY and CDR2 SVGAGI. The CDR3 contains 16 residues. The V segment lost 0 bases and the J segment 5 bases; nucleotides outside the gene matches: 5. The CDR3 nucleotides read TGTGCCAGCAGTTACTCACCGGGACAGGGGGCCCACGAGCAGTACTTC. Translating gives CASSYSPGQGAHEQYF.

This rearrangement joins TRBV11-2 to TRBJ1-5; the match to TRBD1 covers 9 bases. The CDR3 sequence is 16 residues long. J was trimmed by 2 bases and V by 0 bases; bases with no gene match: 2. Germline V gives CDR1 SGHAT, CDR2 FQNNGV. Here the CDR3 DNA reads TGTGCCAGCAGCTTAGATGGGACAGGGCGCAATCAGCCCCAGCATTTT. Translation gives CASSLDGTGRNQPQHF.

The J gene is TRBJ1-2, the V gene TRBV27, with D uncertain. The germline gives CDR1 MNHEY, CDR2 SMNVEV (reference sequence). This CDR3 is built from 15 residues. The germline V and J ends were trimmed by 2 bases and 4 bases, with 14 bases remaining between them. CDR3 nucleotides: TGTGCCAGCAGTTTAGCAGTCAACCCTGTCTATGGCTACACCTTC. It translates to CASSLAVNPVYGYTF.

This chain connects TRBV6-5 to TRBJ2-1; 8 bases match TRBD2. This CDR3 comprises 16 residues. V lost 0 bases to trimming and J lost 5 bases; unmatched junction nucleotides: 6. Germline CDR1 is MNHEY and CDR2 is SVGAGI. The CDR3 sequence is CASSYSGLGIHNEQFF. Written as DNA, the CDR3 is TGTGCCAGCAGTTACTCGGGACTAGGAATCCACAATGAGCAGTTCTTC.

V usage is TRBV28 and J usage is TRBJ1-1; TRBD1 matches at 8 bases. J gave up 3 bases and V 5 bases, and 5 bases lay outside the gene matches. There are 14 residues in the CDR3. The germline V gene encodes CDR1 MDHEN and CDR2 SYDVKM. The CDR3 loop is CASSRTGGDTEAFF. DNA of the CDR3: TGTGCCAGCAGTCGCACAGGGGGGGACACTGAAGCTTTCTTT.